This TCR beta chain was recovered during a study of shared T cell receptors in the human thymus. Clones were read by immunoSEQ multiplex PCR, and TCRdb kept only the in-frame ones, dropping some. The table lists just under 550,000 clones, roughly 74% of them singletons, with more than 0.01% in the top ten. The sample was also linked to a second study, of human thymus T cells. From that second work: Donation was from healthy Finnish infants who were having corrective surgery that addressed congenital heart defects. Resections obtained during corrective heart surgery supplied the thymus tissue.

Sequencing was performed on thymocytes. This sequence was found in a boy less than two years old with a congenital heart defect.

DNA for the CDR3: TGTGCCAGCAGTTCGGGACAGTTCTACAATGAGCAGTTCTTC. This gives the protein CASSSGQFYNEQFF. V is TRBV28 and J is TRBJ2-1, with 7 nucleotides matching TRBD1. The germline V gene encodes CDR1 MDHEN and CDR2 SYDVKM. The CDR3 is made up of 14 amino acids. Losses at the gene ends were 4 bases for V and 3 bases for J; bases not matched to a gene: 3. The variable domain in full, with the rest retrieved from reference TRBV28 and TRBJ2-1, is DVKVTQSSRYLVKRTGEKVFLECVQDMDHENMFWYRQDPGLGLRLIYFSYDVKMKEKGDIPEGYSVSREKKERFSLILESASTNQTSMYLCASSSGQFYNEQFFGPGTRLTVL.